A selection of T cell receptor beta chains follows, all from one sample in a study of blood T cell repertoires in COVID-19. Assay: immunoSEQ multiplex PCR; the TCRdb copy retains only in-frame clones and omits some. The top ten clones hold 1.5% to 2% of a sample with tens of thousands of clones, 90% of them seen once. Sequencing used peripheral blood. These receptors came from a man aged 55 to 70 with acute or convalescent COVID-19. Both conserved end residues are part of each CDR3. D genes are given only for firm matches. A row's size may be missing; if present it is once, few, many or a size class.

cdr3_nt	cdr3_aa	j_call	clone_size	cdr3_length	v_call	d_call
TGTGCCACCAGTGATTTACAGGGACGGGGGAACACTGAAGCTTTCTTT	CATSDLQGRGNTEAFF	TRBJ1-1	-	16	TRBV24-1	-
TGTGCCAGCAGTGTCGACAGGGATGGGGGAGAGACCCAGTACTTC	CASSVDRDGGETQYF	TRBJ2-5	-	15	TRBV25-1	TRBD1
TGTGCCAGCTTACAGGGGGTCCTCTCCTACGAGCAGTACTTC	CASLQGVLSYEQYF	TRBJ2-7	few	14	TRBV2	TRBD1
TGTGCCAGTATCCTATCGCGGGACGAGCAGTACTTC	CASILSRDEQYF	TRBJ2-7	once	12	TRBV6-5	-
TGCGCCAGCAGCGACGACTTTGAGCCCCAGCATTTT	CASSDDFEPQHF	TRBJ1-5	-	12	TRBV10-2	-
TGCGCCAGCAGCCAAGTATGGCTCTCCTACAATGAGCAGTTCTTC	CASSQVWLSYNEQFF	TRBJ2-1	-	15	TRBV4-3	-
TGCGCCAGCAGCCCCCGACAGGGTAAAGAGTATTCGTCTGGGGCCAACGTCCTGACTTTC	CASSPRQGKEYSSGANVLTF	TRBJ2-6	-	20	TRBV4-3	TRBD1
TGTGCCAGCAGTTTTACAGGGAACTATGGCTACACCTTC	CASSFTGNYGYTF	TRBJ1-2	-	13	TRBV28	-
TGCAGCGTGGGTCCTTCGGGAAGCAACTATGGCTACACCTTC	CSVGPSGSNYGYTF	TRBJ1-2	-	14	TRBV29-1	-
TGTGCCTGGAGTGGGCTTGCGGGAGGGTACAATGAGCAGTTCTTC	CAWSGLAGGYNEQFF	TRBJ2-1	-	15	TRBV30	TRBD2
TGTGCCAGCAGTGGGACCCAGACAGGGGGCGTTCAGCCCCAGCATTTT	CASSGTQTGGVQPQHF	TRBJ1-5	-	16	TRBV2	TRBD1
TGTGCCAGCAGTTACCTTCGAGGAGGGGACAGCAACTTTTACGAGCAGTACTTC	CASSYLRGGDSNFYEQYF	TRBJ2-7	-	18	TRBV6-2/TRBV6-3	-
TGTGCCAGTATGGGCGACAGTAATGAAAAACTGTTTTTT	CASMGDSNEKLFF	TRBJ1-4	-	13	TRBV19	-
TGTGCCAGCAGCCCTACAAGGACTAGCGGGAGTGGAACCAATGAGCAGTTCTTC	CASSPTRTSGSGTNEQFF	TRBJ2-1	-	18	TRBV6-2/TRBV6-3	TRBD2
TGTGCCAGCAGCCAAGACAGGAACAATCAGCCCCAGCATTTT	CASSQDRNNQPQHF	TRBJ1-5	-	14	TRBV3-1/TRBV3-2	-
TGCGCCAGCAGCCAAAGGGCGGGGGAAAAACTGTTTTTT	CASSQRAGEKLFF	TRBJ1-4	-	13	TRBV4-3	-
TGTGCCAGCAGCCAAGGGAGGGGAGAGGGTTCACCCCTCCACTTT	CASSQGRGEGSPLHF	TRBJ1-6	-	15	TRBV3-1/TRBV3-2	-
TGTGCCAGCAGTGACGGTAATTCACCCCTCCACTTT	CASSDGNSPLHF	TRBJ1-6	few	12	TRBV25-1	-
TGTGCCAGCAGAAGGACTAGCCTCACAGATACGCAGTATTTT	CASRRTSLTDTQYF	TRBJ2-3	-	14	TRBV13	TRBD2
TGTGCCAGCAGCACAACTGGGACTAGCGGGAGTTCGACAGATACGCAGTATTTT	CASSTTGTSGSSTDTQYF	TRBJ2-3	-	18	TRBV7-9	TRBD2
TGTGCCAGCAGTTACGTACAGACAGGGGCCGGGGAGCTGTTTTTT	CASSYVQTGAGELFF	TRBJ2-2	-	15	TRBV6-5	TRBD1
TGTGCCAGCAGCATCCACAGGGAAGGGAACGAGCAGTACTTC	CASSIHREGNEQYF	TRBJ2-7	once	14	TRBV4-2	-
TGCAGCGCAGGACAGGGGTACACAGATACGCAGTATTTT	CSAGQGYTDTQYF	TRBJ2-3	-	13	TRBV29-1	TRBD1
TGTGCCAGCAGCTTAGCGAGAGGAGTAGCGGGCAGCCAAGAGACCCAGTACTTC	CASSLARGVAGSQETQYF	TRBJ2-5	-	18	TRBV7-2	TRBD2
TGTGCCAGCAGCTTAGCAGGGGGTAGCTACGAGCAGTACTTC	CASSLAGGSYEQYF	TRBJ2-7	-	14	TRBV11-3	TRBD1
TGTGCCAGCAGTTTATCTCCTAGCGGGAGTCGCAATGAGCAGTTCTTC	CASSLSPSGSRNEQFF	TRBJ2-1	-	16	TRBV27	TRBD2
TGTGCCAGCAGCTTAGCCAGCAGGGCAGATACGCAGTATTTT	CASSLASRADTQYF	TRBJ2-3	-	14	TRBV11-2	-
TGTGCCAGCCAGAGGTCTCGGGGCAATGAGCAGTTCTTC	CASQRSRGNEQFF	TRBJ2-1	-	13	TRBV21-1	-
TGTGCCAGCAGCCCCCCTACCGGGACAACGAACACCGGGGAGCTGTTTTTT	CASSPPTGTTNTGELFF	TRBJ2-2	-	17	TRBV7-9	-
TGTGCCAGCAGTTTCGGCAGGGTAGGGACTGAAGCTTTCTTT	CASSFGRVGTEAFF	TRBJ1-1	-	14	TRBV28	-
TGTGCCAGCAGTGACGCGGGACTAGCGGGACGAGAGACCCAGTACTTC	CASSDAGLAGRETQYF	TRBJ2-5	-	16	TRBV25-1	TRBD2
TGTGCCAGCAGTGGAGCGGGAGTAACCACAGATACGCAGTATTTT	CASSGAGVTTDTQYF	TRBJ2-3	-	15	TRBV6-2/TRBV6-3	TRBD2
TGTGCCAGTAGTGCGGCCGGGACTAGGGGGGGAGAGACCCAGTACTTC	CASSAAGTRGGETQYF	TRBJ2-5	-	16	TRBV19	TRBD2
TGTGCCAGTAGCCCGACAGGGGAGACCCAGTACTTC	CASSPTGETQYF	TRBJ2-5	-	12	TRBV19	TRBD1